The clone carrying this TCR beta chain was counted a few times. What it binds is unknown. Other DNA sequences within the sample encode an identical CDR3. The entry originates in a study of cytomegalovirus exposure and HLA in healthy donors. Study details: Around 85 million unique TCRs from HLA-typed donors were held in an early data release. Whole-study results and caveats: Trimming of TCR beta V- and J-genes showed a link, identified in a later analysis, to a missense DCLRE1C variant. What a later analysis reportedly showed was that an Asian-associated ancestry cluster had fewer N-insertions than the roughly 670-donor mean. Earlier results showed most TCR beta V segments being productive about 90% or about 30% of the time.

Researchers ran the PCR with 60 Vbeta and 13 Jbeta primers. Clones were read by immunoSEQ multiplex PCR, and TCRdb kept only the in-frame ones, dropping some. The sample holds roughly 100,000 clones, around 63% seen once. Source material: PBMCs. The clonotype comes from a man aged 30 to 39 in good health and CMV-seronegative.

The CDR3 coding sequence is TGTGCCAGCAGGGCCGGAGGGAGCGGGAGAACAGATACGCAGTATTTT. Protein sequence: CASRAGGSGRTDTQYF. The chain joins TRBV28 to TRBJ2-3; TRBD2 matches 8 bases. The germline V gene encodes CDR1 MDHEN and CDR2 SYDVKM. CDR3 length: 16 residues. Losses at the gene ends were 6 bases for V and 3 bases for J; bases not matched to a gene: 11.